What follows is one TCR beta chain and its context. Sequenced by immunoSEQ multiplex PCR; TCRdb stores in-frame clones only, minus some. The sample has about 150,000 clones, approximately 80% seen once; the top ten hold 12%. This CDR3 region has 16 residues. Trimming shortened V by 5 bases and J by 0 bases, and 11 bases separated the two germline ends. Germline assignment: CDR1 MNHEY and CDR2 SMNVEV (reference sequence). The entry originates in a study of blood T cell repertoires in COVID-19. The sample comprised peripheral blood. The chain uses TRBV27 and TRBJ2-6; D perhaps matches TRBD1 (5 bases). The clonotype was recovered from a woman aged 55-69 years with COVID-19, enrolled during active disease. The CDR3 loop is CASSHRTLSGANVLTF. DNA of the CDR3: TGTGCCAGCAGTCACAGGACACTCTCTGGGGCCAACGTCCTGACTTTC.